This T cell receptor beta chain was retrieved from a study of regulatory T cells in long-lasting Graves disease. Background on the study: Persistent Graves' disease meant over 5 years of antithyroid drugs with positive TSH receptor antibodies. Study findings and constraints: No thyroid tissue was studied; the work used peripheral blood only. Persistent patients shared 2,700 or so public clonotypes among themselves. Newly diagnosed patients shared fewer, at roughly 900.

Noted time point: persistent/refractory GD, antithyroid drugs over 5 years with positive TRAb. Isolated PBMC RNA provided the starting material for the TCR library. American Thyroid Association guidelines defined how Graves' disease was diagnosed. V was cut by 4 bases and J by 8 bases, with 18 bases left in between. This CDR3 is 14 amino acids long. Germline assignment: CDR1 SGHDT and CDR2 YYEEEE. CDR3 regions were amplified by Arm-PCR using iRepertoire HTBI primers to build TCR beta libraries. TCRdb re-analysed the multiplex PCR reads in MiXCR, keeping a single row per CDR3 protein. The sample lists about 450,000 distinct CDR3 sequences, about 20% seen once, with over 25% in the top ten. In this sample, this clonotype turned up a few times. Its antigen remains unknown.

This chain uses TRBV5-6 with TRBJ1-2; D perhaps matches TRBD1 (5 bases). Sequences were derived from peripheral blood mononuclear cells (PBMCs), sampled when the disease was refractory, from a patient treated with antithyroid drugs. The TCR was taken from a female donor with Graves disease. The CDR3 here is CASSPGTSNRGYTF. The CDR3 DNA follows: TGTGCCAGCAGCCCCGGGACGAGTAATCGGGGCTACACCTTC.